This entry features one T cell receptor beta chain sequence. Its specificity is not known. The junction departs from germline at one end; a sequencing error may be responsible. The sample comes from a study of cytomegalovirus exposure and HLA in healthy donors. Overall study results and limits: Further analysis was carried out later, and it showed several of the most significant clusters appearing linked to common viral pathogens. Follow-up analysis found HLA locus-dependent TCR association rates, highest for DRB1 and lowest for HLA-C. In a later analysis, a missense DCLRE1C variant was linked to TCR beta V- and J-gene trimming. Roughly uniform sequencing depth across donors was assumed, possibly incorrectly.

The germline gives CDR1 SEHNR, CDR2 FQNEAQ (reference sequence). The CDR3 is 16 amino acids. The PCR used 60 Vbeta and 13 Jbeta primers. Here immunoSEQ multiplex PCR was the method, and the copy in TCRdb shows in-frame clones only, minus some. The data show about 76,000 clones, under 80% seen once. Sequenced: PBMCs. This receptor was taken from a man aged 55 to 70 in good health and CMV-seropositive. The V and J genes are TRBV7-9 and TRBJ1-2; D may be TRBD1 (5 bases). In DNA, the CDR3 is TGTTCCAGCAGCTTAGAACGCGGGGCCCTTAACTATGGCTACACCTTC. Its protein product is CSSSLERGALNYGYTF.